This T cell receptor beta chain was identified in a study of monozygotic twins with inflammatory bowel disease. CDR3 length equals 15 residues. CDR1 and CDR2 from the germline V gene are MDHEN and SYDVKM. After re-calling the 5' RACE reads, TCRdb lists one entry per CDR3 protein, DNA absent. The sample table includes more than 85,000 distinct CDR3 sequences. Phlebotomy per donor yielded a single 2.5 ml blood sample. Material: blood. The sequence was collected from a human donor with ulcerative colitis or Crohn's disease, or a healthy co-twin of an affected twin (not recorded which). V and J are TRBV28 and TRBJ2-5; the D gene TCRdb calls, TRBD1, cannot be checked with no DNA. The CDR3 here is CASSIPTGEGETQYF.